This entry lists 29 T cell receptor beta chains sequenced from one sample in a study of control samples from healthy donors and cancer patients. Sequencing was performed with immunoSEQ multiplex PCR; in TCRdb, only in-frame clones are kept and a portion is missing. Of roughly 76,000 clones in the sample, 80% to 95% were seen once. The sample consisted of PBMCs. These receptors came from a woman aged 40 to 50 with lung cancer.

The V gene is TRBV24-1, the J gene TRBJ2-7; either TRBD1 or TRBD2 may fit D (5 bases each). This CDR3 has 12 residues. Germline V gives CDR1 KGHDR, CDR2 SFDVKD. Trimming cost V 3 bases and J 3 bases, with 5 bases left between them. The CDR3 nucleotides are TGTGCCACCAGTGATGGGGGCTACGAGCAGTACTTC. It codes for CATSDGGYEQYF.

This clone was observed once. The chain joins TRBV5-1 to TRBJ1-5; D unclear. Between the trimmed V and J ends, which lost 0 bases and 7 bases, there was a span of 5 bases. Per the germline V gene, CDR1 is SGHRS and CDR2 is YFSETQ. The CDR3 is 12 amino acids. The CDR3 nucleotides are TGCGCCAGCAGCTTGGCGGGCCAGCCCCAGCATTTT. It translates to CASSLAGQPQHF.

This chain joins TRBV5-1 and TRBJ1-2; TRBD1 might be the D (5 bases). V was pared by 0 bases and J by 2 bases, with 14 bases between. In germline, CDR1 is SGHRS, CDR2 YFSETQ. The CDR3 is 16 residues long. The CDR3 coding sequence is TGCGCCAGCAGCTTGGATGGGGGTCAAGGAAACTATGGCTACACCTTC. This codes for CASSLDGGQGNYGYTF.

The chain joins TRBV23-1 to TRBJ1-1, with D unresolved. TRBV23-1 is flagged as an ORF with uncertain function. This CDR3 contains 10 residues. Trimming cost V 9 bases and J 6 bases, with 8 bases left between them. Here the CDR3 DNA reads TGCGCCAGGACGGAGGCTGAAGCTTTCTTT. Translating it yields CARTEAEAFF.

This clone was seen once. The chain recombines TRBV4-1 with TRBJ2-7; the match to TRBD1 covers 10 bases. The CDR3 is 15 residues long. Per the germline V gene, CDR1 is MGHRA and CDR2 is YSYEKL. The V gene end was trimmed by 2 bases and the J gene end by 3 bases; junction bases not matched to a gene: 4. CDR3 DNA: TGCGCCAGCAGCCAAACGGGACAGGGGATCTACGAGCAGTACTTC. This sequence encodes CASSQTGQGIYEQYF.

V is TRBV19 and J is TRBJ2-7, with TRBD1 matching 9 bases. The CDR3 contains 16 residues. Trimming removed 1 base from V and 4 bases from J; junction bases left unmatched: 8. The germline V gene has CDR1 LNHDA and CDR2 SQIVND (reference sequence). The CDR3 protein is CASSIAGTGYTYEQYF. CDR3 DNA sequence: TGTGCCAGTAGTATAGCCGGGACAGGGTATACGTACGAGCAGTACTTC.

The chain joins TRBV7-2 to TRBJ1-3; weak D call: TRBD1 (5 bases). With 1 base removed from V and 4 bases from J, the gap between germline ends came to 14 bases. The CDR3 spans 16 residues. Germline V gives CDR1 SGHTA, CDR2 FQGNSA. The CDR3 loop is CASSLEGFSRGNTIYF. CDR3 bases: TGTGCCAGCAGCTTAGAGGGGTTTTCCAGAGGAAACACCATATATTTT. Variable domain in full (rest from reference TRBV7-2 and TRBJ1-3): GAGVSQSPSNKVTEKGKDVELRCDPISGHTALYWYRQSLGQGLEFLIYFQGNSAPDKSGLPSDRFSAERTGGSVSTLTIQRTQQEDSAVYLCASSLEGFSRGNTIYFGEGSWLTVV.

The chain uses TRBV5-5 and TRBJ1-1; D may be TRBD1 (5 bases). The V end was cut by 2 bases, the J end by 5 bases, with 19 bases between. CDR1 SGHKS and CDR2 YYEKEE come from the germline V gene (reference sequence). CDR3 size: 16 residues. CDR3 nucleotides: TGTGCCAGCAGCTTTAGGCCCGGGGCTGTGGGGACTGAAGCTTTCTTT. Translation gives CASSFRPGAVGTEAFF.

This chain links TRBV12-3 or TRBV12-4 with TRBJ2-7; 8 bases match TRBD2. CDR3 size: 13 residues. The junction had 7 bases not matched to a gene; V was cut back by 6 bases and J by 6 bases. The CDR3 coding sequence is TGTGCCAGCAGGTATAGCGGGGAGGGCGAGCAGTACTTC. Translating it yields CASRYSGEGEQYF.

This chain connects TRBV25-1 to TRBJ1-1; D not resolved. V shed 5 bases and J shed 8 bases, with 12 bases lying between them. Germline loops: CDR1 MGHDK, CDR2 SYGVNS. This CDR3 has 12 amino acids. The CDR3 nucleotides are TGTGCCAGCAGTTCGGACCCACAAGAAGCTTTCTTT. It encodes CASSSDPQEAFF.

The CDR3 DNA sequence: TGTGCCAGCAGCTTAGTAACAGGACGAGAGACCCAGTACTTC. Translated: CASSLVTGRETQYF. The chain couples TRBV11-3 to TRBJ2-5; D might be TRBD1 (5 bases). The V end was cut by 1 base, the J end by 4 bases, with 10 bases between. Germline V gives CDR1 SGHNT, CDR2 YENEEA. CDR3 length: 14 amino acids.

The rearrangement links TRBV30 to TRBJ1-1; D is unresolved. CDR3 size: 12 residues. The germline V and J ends were trimmed by 0 bases and 8 bases, with 10 bases remaining between them. CDR1 is GTSNPN, CDR2 SVGIG, per germline (reference sequence). The CDR3 loop reads CAWSVSKGEAFF. The CDR3 nucleotides read TGTGCCTGGAGTGTATCGAAGGGAGAAGCTTTCTTT.

CDR3: CASSLAGGIYEQYF. In nucleotides, the CDR3 is TGTGCCAGCTCCCTAGCGGGGGGTATCTACGAGCAGTACTTC. The chain employs TRBV18 and TRBJ2-7; the match to TRBD2 covers 11 bases. Per germline, CDR1 KGHSH and CDR2 LQKENI. The CDR3 loop spans 14 amino acids. With 6 bases clipped from V and 3 bases from J, the junction kept 4 bases outside the gene matches.

V and J are TRBV6-5 and TRBJ1-1; TRBD1 is a possible D gene (5 bases). With 6 bases removed from V and 3 bases from J, the gap between germline ends came to 11 bases. The CDR3 covers 13 residues. CDR1 MNHEY and CDR2 SVGAGI come from the germline V gene. The CDR3 coding sequence is TGTGCCAGCAGCGACGGGGGGGACACTGAAGCTTTCTTT. Translating gives CASSDGGDTEAFF.

The chain combines TRBV9 with TRBJ1-3; D ambiguous. V lost 4 bases and J 4 bases, leaving 15 bases between the germline ends. In germline, CDR1 is SGDLS, CDR2 YYNGEE. This CDR3 region has 15 residues. CDR3 bases: TGTGCCAGCAGCCCGGGCCCTGGCTCCGGAAACACCATATATTTT. Its protein is CASSPGPGSGNTIYF.

The rearrangement joins TRBV6-1 to TRBJ1-4; 8 nucleotides match TRBD1. Per germline, CDR1 MNHNS and CDR2 SASEGT. With 1 base clipped from V and 2 bases from J, the junction kept 15 bases outside the gene matches. This CDR3 region has 20 residues. The CDR3 spells CASSEGLGPGGWGTNEKLFF. CDR3 nucleotide sequence: TGTGCCAGCAGTGAAGGATTAGGGCCAGGGGGCTGGGGGACTAATGAAAAACTGTTTTTT.

The rearrangement links TRBV18 to TRBJ2-1, with 14 bases lining up with TRBD2. Germline CDR1 KGHSH, CDR2 LQKENI. The J segment lost 6 bases and the V segment lost 0 bases, leaving 1 base of the junction unmatched. The CDR3 extends over 16 amino acids. CDR3 nucleotides: TGTGCCAGCTCACCACCGGGACTAGCGGGGGTCAATGAGCAGTTCTTC. Its translation is CASSPPGLAGVNEQFF.

This chain links TRBV21-1 with TRBJ2-5; TRBD1 is the table's D call, not checked against the DNA. TRBV21-1 is described as a pseudogene. The CDR3 sequence is 12 residues long. Here the CDR3 reads CASSKDRETQYF. CDR3 in DNA: TGTGCCAGCAGCAAAGACAGGGAGACCCAGTACTTC.

This chain joins TRBV14 and TRBJ2-3; no definite D call. The CDR3 is 15 amino acids. In germline, CDR1 is SGHDN, CDR2 FVKESK. V gave up 8 bases and J gave up 2 bases, with 17 bases separating them. CDR3 region: CASSLIPRFTDTQYF. The CDR3 DNA follows: TGTGCCAGCTCCCTCATTCCTCGGTTCACAGATACGCAGTATTTT.

The rearrangement joins TRBV6-5 to TRBJ1-3, with D tentatively TRBD1 (5 bases). The CDR3 length is 15 residues. Germline-derived CDR1 and CDR2 are MNHEY and SVGAGI. V gave up 0 bases and J gave up 8 bases, with 14 bases separating them. CDR3 sequence: CASSYSKRTGDTIYF. CDR3 bases: TGTGCCAGCAGTTACTCGAAGCGCACAGGAGACACCATATATTTT.

The V call is TRBV4-1, the J call TRBJ2-1; a weak D match, TRBD2 (5 bases). Trimming took 4 bases from V and 0 from J, leaving 10 bases between them. This CDR3 comprises 15 residues. The germline V gene has CDR1 MGHRA and CDR2 YSYEKL. The chain's CDR3 is CASSPRVLSYNEQFF. CDR3 DNA sequence: TGCGCCAGCAGCCCGCGGGTGCTCTCCTACAATGAGCAGTTCTTC.

Written as DNA, the CDR3 is TGTGCCAGTAGTATGGGTTGGGGCAGAGGCTACACCTTC. Translated, it gives CASSMGWGRGYTF. The chain is built from TRBV19 and TRBJ1-2; D perhaps matches TRBD1 (5 bases). In germline, CDR1 is LNHDA, CDR2 SQIVND (reference sequence). V was cut by 3 bases and J by 8 bases, with 13 bases left in between. The CDR3 is 13 residues long.

This CDR3 is CATSRDRANGYTF. The CDR3, as DNA: TGTGCCACCAGCAGGGATAGGGCTAACGGCTACACCTTC. The chain is built from TRBV15 and TRBJ1-2; D is unresolved. The V and J ends lost 3 bases and 8 bases respectively, with 13 bases between them. Germline V gene data show CDR1 as LNHNV and CDR2 as YYDKDF (reference sequence). CDR3 length: 13 residues.

The gene calls are TRBV4-1 and TRBJ2-2; D remains ambiguous. There are 13 residues in the CDR3. Germline V gene data show CDR1 as MGHRA and CDR2 as YSYEKL. Deletions cut 0 bases from V and 6 bases from J, with 5 bases between. CDR3 protein: CASSQDLAGELFF. The CDR3 coding sequence is TGCGCCAGCAGCCAAGACCTTGCCGGGGAGCTGTTTTTT.

The chain recombines TRBV28 with TRBJ1-5, with 8 bases matching TRBD1. Germline V CDR1 and CDR2: MDHEN, SYDVKM. This CDR3 comprises 15 residues. After removal of 2 bases from V and 2 bases from J, the junction contained 2 bases not matched to a gene. CDR3 amino acids: CASSLGQGGNQPQHF. CDR3 DNA: TGTGCCAGCAGTTTAGGACAGGGTGGCAATCAGCCCCAGCATTTT.

In regard to this clone: At one boundary the junction diverges from the germline segment, which might be a read error. The chain employs TRBV7-7 and TRBJ2-3; 9 nucleotides line up with TRBD2. Germline CDR1 is SSHAT and CDR2 is FNYEAQ (reference sequence). The CDR3 extends over 16 amino acids. The CDR3 DNA sequence: TGTGCTAGCAGCCCCATCCGGGCTAGCGGGGCAGATACGCAGTATTTT. Its protein product is CASSPIRASGADTQYF.

The CDR3 bases are TGTGCCAGCAGTTACACAGGTACCGGGGAGCTGTTTTTT. Translating it yields CASSYTGTGELFF. The chain joins TRBV12-3 or TRBV12-4 to TRBJ2-2; a weak D match, TRBD1 (5 bases). This CDR3 contains 13 residues. V was cut by 4 bases and J by 5 bases, with 8 bases left in between.

The chain couples TRBV11-2 to TRBJ1-1; D unresolved. Trimming removed 2 bases at V and 5 bases at J, with 6 bases between. Germline lookup yields CDR1 SGHAT and CDR2 FQNNGV. The CDR3 is 12 residues long. The CDR3 DNA sequence: TGTGCCAGCAGCTTACCCCTGACTGAAGCTTTCTTT. As protein: CASSLPLTEAFF.

The gene calls are TRBV5-1 and TRBJ1-1, with no clear D. Per the germline V gene, CDR1 is SGHRS and CDR2 is YFSETQ. V gave up 10 bases and J gave up 10 bases, with 17 bases separating them. The CDR3 covers 11 residues. The DNA for the CDR3 is TGCGCCCCCAAGGGAGTGAAAGCAGCTTTCTTT. This translates into CAPKGVKAAFF.